The 5 T cell receptor beta chains below all came from one sample that was sequenced in a study of cytomegalovirus exposure and HLA in healthy donors. The primer mix had 60 Vbeta and 13 Jbeta primers. Measured with immunoSEQ multiplex PCR; TCRdb has only the in-frame clones, and not every one. The sample comprises 180,000 or so clones, less than 80% of which are singletons, and 0.7% to 0.85% rests with the top ten. Sequences were obtained from PBMCs. The receptors shown here come from a female donor in good health and CMV-seronegative.

This chain links TRBV5-1 with TRBJ1-4; D call uncertain. V lost 0 bases and J lost 0, with 6 bases in between. The CDR3 extends over 15 amino acids. Germline CDR1 and CDR2: SGHRS and YFSETQ. The CDR3 nucleotides are TGCGCCAGCAGCTTGGGACATGCAACTAATGAAAAACTGTTTTTT. It codes for CASSLGHATNEKLFF. Drawing the rest from reference TRBV5-1 and TRBJ1-4, the complete variable domain is KAGVTQTPRYLIKTRGQQVTLSCSPISGHRSVSWYQQTPGQGLQFLFEYFSETQRNKGNFPGRFSGRQFSNSRSEMNVSTLELGDSALYLCASSLGHATNEKLFFGSGTQLSVL.

The chain carries TRBV28 and TRBJ2-7; the D gene is possibly TRBD2 (5 bases). This CDR3 comprises 15 residues. Deletions cut 7 bases from V and 2 bases from J, with 18 bases between. The germline V gene has CDR1 MDHEN and CDR2 SYDVKM. In nucleotides, the CDR3 is TGTGCCAGCAACTCTCGCTCCCCGGGAACCTACGAGCAGTACTTC. Its protein is CASNSRSPGTYEQYF.

This chain joins TRBV19 and TRBJ1-5, with unresolved D. The length of the CDR3 is 16 residues. Trimming cost V 5 bases and J 0 bases, with 14 bases left between them. Germline CDR1 is LNHDA and CDR2 is SQIVND (reference sequence). The CDR3 loop reads CASSVRENYSNQPQHF. The CDR3 region has the DNA TGTGCCAGTAGTGTCCGGGAGAATTATAGCAATCAGCCCCAGCATTTT.

This clone was observed a handful of times. The V call is TRBV6-5, the J call TRBJ2-7; D unclear. The CDR3 sequence is 15 residues long. V gave up 2 bases and J gave up 4 bases, with 15 bases separating them. CDR1 is MNHEY and CDR2 is SVGAGI in the germline V gene. For the CDR3, the DNA is TGTGCCAGCAGTTACCGCGGCAGCCACTTATACGAGCAGTACTTC. Protein: CASSYRGSHLYEQYF.

The chain uses TRBV5-1 and TRBJ2-4; a possible D gene is TRBD1 (6 bases). V was cut by 0 bases and J by 1 base, with 17 bases left in between. The CDR3 has 18 residues. CDR1 is SGHRS, CDR2 YFSETQ, per germline. In DNA, the CDR3 is TGCGCCAGCAGCTTGGGCCATCTTCCAGGGGCTGCCAAAAACATTCAGTACTTC. It codes for CASSLGHLPGAAKNIQYF.